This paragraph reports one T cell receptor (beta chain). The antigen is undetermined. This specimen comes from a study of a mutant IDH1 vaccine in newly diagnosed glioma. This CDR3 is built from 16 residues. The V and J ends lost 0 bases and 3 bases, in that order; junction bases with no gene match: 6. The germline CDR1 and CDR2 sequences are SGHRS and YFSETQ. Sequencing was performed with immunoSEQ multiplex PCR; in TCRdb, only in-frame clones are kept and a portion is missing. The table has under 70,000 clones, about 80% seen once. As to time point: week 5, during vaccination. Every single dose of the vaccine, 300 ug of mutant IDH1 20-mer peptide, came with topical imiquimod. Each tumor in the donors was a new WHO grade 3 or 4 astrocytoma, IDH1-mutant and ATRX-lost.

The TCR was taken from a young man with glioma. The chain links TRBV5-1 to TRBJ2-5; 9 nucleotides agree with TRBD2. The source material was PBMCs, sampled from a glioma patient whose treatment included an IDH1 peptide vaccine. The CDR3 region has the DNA TGCGCCAGCAGCTTGGAGAGGCTAGCGGGGAAAGAGACCCAGTACTTC. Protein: CASSLERLAGKETQYF.